This T cell receptor beta chain appears in the sequencing data of a study of regulatory T cells in long-lasting Graves disease. According to the study, TCR beta libraries were built with iRepertoire HTBI primers and CDR3-region Arm-PCR. TCRdb reprocessed the multiplex PCR reads via MiXCR and lists one record per CDR3 protein. This repertoire shows around 340,000 distinct CDR3 sequences, around 20% found once; its top ten account for less than 35%. Stated time point: persistent/refractory GD, antithyroid drugs over 5 years with positive TRAb. Extracted PBMC RNA gave rise to the TCR library. Patients of an endocrinology department in Xi'an, China, were included. Points from the study as a whole: Favored usage of TRBV28, TRBJ1-2 and TRBJ2-5 was recorded in persistent disease.

Worth noting for this clonotype: What it recognizes is unknown.

Trimming left V 5 bases short and J 3 bases short, with 20 bases between. This CDR3 comprises 16 residues. From germline, CDR1 is SEHNR and CDR2 FQNEAQ (reference sequence). This sequence originates from a female donor with Graves disease. Material: peripheral blood mononuclear cells (PBMCs), obtained when the disease was refractory, from a patient treated with antithyroid drugs. The V call is TRBV7-9, the J call TRBJ2-7; D is perhaps TRBD2 (5 bases). This CDR3 reads CASSAPRVMGNYEQYF. The DNA of the CDR3 is TGTGCCAGCAGCGCGCCGCGGGTAATGGGGAACTACGAGCAGTACTTC.